This T cell receptor beta chain was identified during a study of blood T cell repertoires in COVID-19. Trimming removed 9 bases from V and 3 bases from J; junction bases left unmatched: 3. Germline V lookup: CDR1 LNHDA, CDR2 SQIVND (reference sequence). This CDR3 is 14 amino acids long. Method: immunoSEQ multiplex PCR; TCRdb's copy keeps in-frame clones and lacks some. This table holds around 250,000 clones, roughly 80% found once. The source is a man in his forties or fifties who had been exposed to COVID-19. This sequence joins TRBV19 and TRBJ1-6; 9 nucleotides match TRBD1. Sequenced input: PBMCs or T cells enriched from blood (not recorded which). CDR3 nucleotide sequence: TGTGCCAGCTGGACAGGGGACTATAATTCACCCCTCCACTTT. Encoded protein: CASWTGDYNSPLHF. Variable domain in full (rest from reference TRBV19 and TRBJ1-6): DGGITQSPKYLFRKEGQNVTLSCEQNLNHDAMYWYRQDPGQGLRLIYYSQIVNDFQKGDIAEGYSVSREKKESFPLTVTSAQKNPTAFYLCASWTGDYNSPLHFGNGTRLTVT.